This TCR beta chain is drawn from a study of cytomegalovirus exposure and HLA in healthy donors. Study-level background: Out of roughly 170 million T cells, an earlier analysis found roughly 100 million unique TCR beta sequences in total.

Study-wide points: Association of a missense DCLRE1C variant with TCR beta V- and J-gene trimming was reported in a later analysis.

Concerning this clone itself: Antigen: not known.

The PCR employed 60 Vbeta primers together with 13 Jbeta primers. TCRdb's copy holds only in-frame clones and misses some; the assay was immunoSEQ multiplex PCR. This repertoire shows more than 110,000 clones, 70% found once; its top ten account for under 2.5%. The CDR3 contains 16 residues. Germline CDR1 SGHRS, CDR2 YFSETQ. Trimming shortened V by 4 bases and J by 0 bases, and 13 bases separated the two germline ends. The sequence was obtained from a woman aged 55-70 years in good health and CMV-seropositive. Sequenced: PBMCs. The rearrangement links TRBV5-1 to TRBJ2-2; possible D gene TRBD1, 5 bases. CDR3 loop: CASSQTALSNTGELFF. In DNA form, the CDR3 reads TGCGCCAGCAGCCAGACAGCCCTTTCGAACACCGGGGAGCTGTTTTTT.